This T cell receptor beta chain was obtained from a study of blood T cell repertoires in COVID-19. Study-wide background: Italy, Spain and the United States were the sources of the convalescent and acute COVID-19 samples. PBMCs, B-cell-depleted T cells, or T cells were the source of the cDNA or gDNA that made up the material.

Germline V lookup: CDR1 KGHSH, CDR2 LQKENI. Trimming took 3 bases from V and 0 from J; bases not matched to a gene: 4. The CDR3 consists of 15 residues. This table comes from immunoSEQ multiplex PCR, and its TCRdb copy is limited to in-frame clones, with some not included. The table has hundreds of thousands of clones, over 75% seen once. Material: peripheral blood. The rearrangement links TRBV18 to TRBJ1-1, with 7 bases that match TRBD1. The sequence derives from a woman under 40 with acute or convalescent COVID-19. This CDR3 is CASSPVQGMNTEAFF. The CDR3 nucleotides read TGTGCCAGCTCACCCGTACAGGGGATGAACACTGAAGCTTTCTTT.